A selection of T cell receptor beta chains follows, all from one sample in a study of sequential checkpoint blockade in melanoma. The data were produced by immunoSEQ multiplex PCR, yet TCRdb's version contains in-frame clones alone and is incomplete. Among tens of thousands of clones listed, more than 60% were seen once. The material was CD8+ T cells sorted from blood (inferred from file names), obtained from a patient given nivolumab and ipilimumab in sequence. The receptors come from a human donor with melanoma. CDR3s include the opening cysteine and the closing phenylalanine or tryptophan. A D gene is named only where the DNA matches it firmly. Clone size is given for some rows only: seen once, a few or many times, or a class if the clone is expanded.

once,TRBJ1-2,TRBD1,TRBV6-1,CASIKGGGYTF,TGTGCCAGCATCAAAGGGGGCGGCTACACCTTC
NA,TRBJ2-1,NA,TRBV4-3,CASSHPGTYNEQFF,TGCGCCAGCAGCCACCCTGGGACTTACAATGAGCAGTTCTTC
NA,TRBJ1-6,TRBD1,TRBV9,CASSVFGQAENNSPLHF,TGTGCCAGCAGCGTATTTGGACAGGCGGAAAATAATTCACCCCTCCACTTT
few,TRBJ1-1,NA,TRBV15,CATSSSYRVEAFF,TGTGCCACCAGCAGTTCCTACAGGGTTGAAGCTTTCTTT
NA,TRBJ2-1,TRBD2,TRBV5-6,CASSLAGRYNEQFF,TGTGCCAGCAGCTTAGCGGGGCGATACAATGAGCAGTTCTTC
NA,TRBJ1-5,TRBD1,TRBV28,CASSSGTGGNQPQHF,TGTGCCAGCAGTTCCGGGACAGGGGGTAATCAGCCCCAGCATTTT
NA,TRBJ1-2,NA,TRBV27,CASSSGQNYGYTF,TGTGCCAGCAGTTCAGGGCAAAACTATGGCTACACCTTC
NA,TRBJ2-5,TRBD1,TRBV9,CASSVATTGGETQYF,TGTGCCAGCAGCGTAGCTACGACAGGGGGAGAGACCCAGTACTTC
NA,TRBJ1-1,NA,TRBV9,CASSVAPQTEAFF,TGTGCCAGCAGCGTAGCCCCCCAAACTGAAGCTTTCTTT
NA,TRBJ2-3,TRBD2,TRBV7-8,CASMTSGLTDTQYF,TGTGCCAGCATGACTAGCGGCCTCACAGATACGCAGTATTTT
NA,TRBJ1-1,TRBD1,TRBV9,CASSVGTGYFTEAFF,TGTGCCAGCAGCGTAGGGACAGGGTACTTCACTGAAGCTTTCTTT
NA,TRBJ1-1,TRBD1,TRBV4-3,CASSLSPLTGDTEAFF,TGCGCCAGCAGCCTATCCCCCTTGACAGGGGACACTGAAGCTTTCTTT
once,TRBJ2-5,NA,TRBV28,CASSSGGTPETQYF,TGTGCCAGCAGTTCCGGCGGGACTCCCGAGACCCAGTACTTC
NA,TRBJ2-7,TRBD1,TRBV2,CASSDVGQGLSYEQYF,TGTGCCAGCAGTGACGTGGGACAGGGACTTTCCTACGAGCAGTACTTC
NA,TRBJ2-7,NA,TRBV5-6,CASSLGGEQYF,TGTGCCAGCAGCTTAGGAGGAGAGCAGTACTTC
NA,TRBJ2-7,NA,TRBV4-3,CASSQDTNSIYEQYF,TGCGCCAGCAGCCAAGATACGAACAGTATCTACGAGCAGTACTTC
NA,TRBJ2-5,TRBD2,TRBV28,CASSFARGALAETQYF,TGTGCCAGCAGTTTTGCGCGGGGGGCCCTCGCTGAGACCCAGTACTTC
NA,TRBJ1-6,TRBD1,TRBV9,CASSLGQASSPLHF,TGTGCCAGCAGCCTTGGACAGGCCAGTTCACCCCTCCACTTT
NA,TRBJ2-1,TRBD2,TRBV7-9,CASSAPSGTFNEQFF,TGTGCCAGCAGCGCACCTAGCGGGACCTTCAATGAGCAGTTCTTC
NA,TRBJ2-1,NA,TRBV4-1,CASSPPGHEQFF,TGCGCCAGCAGCCCCCCAGGTCATGAGCAGTTCTTC
NA,TRBJ2-3,TRBD2,TRBV29-1,CSVGTSGDTQYF,TGCAGCGTTGGGACTAGCGGAGATACGCAGTATTTT
NA,TRBJ2-2,TRBD1,TRBV6-1,CASSESDRGSGELFF,TGTGCCAGCAGTGAATCGGACAGGGGTTCCGGGGAGCTGTTTTTT
NA,TRBJ2-7,NA,TRBV4-3,CASSQETGDWLEQYF,TGCGCCAGCAGCCAAGAGACGGGAGACTGGCTCGAGCAGTACTTC
NA,TRBJ2-2,NA,TRBV6-4,CASSAEAGDTGELFF,TGTGCCAGCAGTGCCGAAGCAGGGGATACCGGGGAGCTGTTTTTT
few,TRBJ2-5,TRBD1,TRBV4-3,CASSQGQGLLSGTQYF,TGCGCCAGCAGCCAAGGACAGGGCCTCCTTTCTGGGACCCAGTACTTC
NA,TRBJ1-2,TRBD1,TRBV4-3,CASSPRTGGAYGYTF,TGCGCCAGCAGCCCCCGGACAGGGGGCGCCTATGGCTACACCTTC
NA,TRBJ2-1,TRBD2,TRBV27,CASNRLATYNEQFF,TGTGCCAGCAACCGACTAGCTACCTACAATGAGCAGTTCTTC
once,TRBJ2-3,TRBD1,TRBV9,CASGGGQGTDTQYF,TGTGCCAGCGGAGGGGGACAGGGGACAGATACGCAGTATTTT
NA,TRBJ2-5,NA,TRBV7-8,CASSPWGGEGETQYF,TGTGCCAGCAGTCCCTGGGGGGGCGAGGGAGAGACCCAGTACTTC
few,TRBJ2-7,TRBD2,TRBV28,CASSLRRPGLAGYEQYF,TGTGCCAGCAGTTTACGTCGGCCGGGACTAGCGGGTTACGAGCAGTACTTC
few,TRBJ2-3,TRBD2,TRBV2,CASSPYSGVTDTQYF,TGTGCCAGCAGCCCCTATAGCGGGGTCACAGATACGCAGTATTTT
NA,TRBJ2-3,NA,TRBV20-1,CSAGSSAF,TGCAGTGCCGGGAGTTCGGCTTTT
NA,TRBJ2-7,NA,TRBV18,CASSPPEAYEQYF,TGTGCCAGCTCACCACCGGAGGCCTACGAGCAGTACTTC
NA,TRBJ1-2,NA,TRBV29-1,CSVAGGYGYTF,TGCAGCGTTGCGGGGGGCTATGGCTACACCTTC
NA,TRBJ2-7,TRBD1,TRBV30,CAWSAGQGAYEQYF,TGTGCCTGGAGCGCGGGACAGGGGGCCTACGAGCAGTACTTC
NA,TRBJ2-1,TRBD2,TRBV18,CASSPGASGAPSSYNEQFF,TGTGCCAGCTCACCAGGGGCTAGCGGGGCCCCCAGCTCCTACAATGAGCAGTTCTTC
once,TRBJ2-2,NA,TRBV6-4,CASSGNRDTGELFF,TGTGCCAGCAGTGGAAACAGGGACACCGGGGAGCTGTTTTTT
NA,TRBJ2-2,TRBD1,TRBV12-5,CASGPLGTGELASTGELFF,TGTGCTAGTGGCCCCTTAGGGACAGGGGAATTGGCGAGCACCGGGGAGCTGTTTTTT
few,TRBJ1-5,NA,TRBV19,CASSMGTGHNQPQHF,TGTGCCAGTAGTATGGGCACAGGACACAATCAGCCCCAGCATTTT
NA,TRBJ2-7,TRBD2,TRBV27,CASSHGTSGSEQYF,TGTGCCAGCAGTCACGGGACTAGCGGGAGCGAGCAGTACTTC
NA,TRBJ2-2,NA,TRBV25-1,CASSDSGWTGELFF,TGTGCCAGCAGTGACTCCGGGTGGACCGGGGAGCTGTTTTTT
NA,TRBJ1-5,NA,TRBV2,CASSEKRGNQPQHF,TGTGCCAGCAGTGAAAAGAGGGGGAATCAGCCCCAGCATTTT
NA,TRBJ1-2,TRBD1,TRBV27,CASSLWQGALSGYTF,TGTGCCAGCAGTTTGTGGCAGGGGGCGCTTAGTGGCTACACCTTC
NA,TRBJ2-7,NA,TRBV19,CASSIDAGEGREQYF,TGTGCCAGTAGTATAGACGCTGGAGAGGGCCGCGAGCAGTACTTC
NA,TRBJ2-7,NA,TRBV15,CATSGAGLEQYF,TGTGCCACCTCAGGGGCCGGGCTCGAGCAGTACTTC
NA,TRBJ1-2,NA,TRBV7-2,CASSLYGLYGYTF,TGTGCCAGCAGCTTATATGGCCTCTATGGCTACACCTTC
few,TRBJ1-1,NA,TRBV7-9,CASSLGGNAEVFF,TGTGCCAGCAGCTTAGGAGGGAACGCTGAAGTTTTCTTT
NA,TRBJ2-7,TRBD1,TRBV5-7,CASMGTGAPKKAYEQYF,TGTGCCAGCATGGGGACAGGAGCGCCCAAGAAAGCCTACGAGCAGTACTTC
NA,TRBJ1-1,NA,TRBV4-3,CASTEGGAQGAFF,TGCGCCAGCACCGAAGGAGGGGCTCAAGGGGCTTTCTTT
NA,TRBJ1-2,TRBD1,TRBV27,CASSPIQGAVYGYTF,TGTGCCAGCAGTCCTATACAGGGGGCGGTTTATGGCTACACCTTC
NA,TRBJ1-1,NA,TRBV5-6,CASSSINRGFPEAFF,TGTGCCAGCAGCTCTATCAACCGGGGGTTCCCTGAAGCTTTCTTT
NA,TRBJ1-2,NA,TRBV19,CASTQGGGELYGYTF,TGTGCCAGTACCCAAGGGGGGGGCGAATTGTATGGCTACACCTTC
medium-sized,TRBJ2-3,TRBD1,TRBV27,CASSQTGGRADTQYF,TGTGCCAGCAGTCAAACAGGGGGAAGAGCAGATACGCAGTATTTT
NA,TRBJ2-7,TRBD1,TRBV11-2,CASSSYGTAGWEQYF,TGTGCCAGCAGCTCATATGGGACAGCCGGGTGGGAGCAGTACTTC
NA,TRBJ1-2,NA,TRBV9,CASSLGSHPYGYTF,TGTGCCAGCAGCCTCGGGTCGCACCCCTATGGCTACACCTTC
NA,TRBJ2-2,TRBD1,TRBV4-1,CASSYGQANTGELFF,TGCGCCAGCAGCTACGGACAGGCGAACACCGGGGAGCTGTTTTTT
medium-sized,TRBJ2-1,NA,TRBV19,CASSPRGSYNEQFF,TGTGCCAGTAGTCCCAGGGGATCCTACAATGAGCAGTTCTTC
NA,TRBJ2-6,NA,TRBV5-6,CASSYRVAGANVLTF,TGTGCCAGCAGCTACAGGGTAGCTGGGGCCAACGTCCTGACTTTC
NA,TRBJ2-2,TRBD1,TRBV6-5,CASSYGQGGTGELFF,TGTGCCAGCAGCTACGGACAGGGGGGCACCGGGGAGCTGTTTTTT